The clone carrying this T cell receptor beta chain was detected ten times or more. Its antigen is not identified. The data derive from a study of early T cells in non-severe SARS-CoV-2 infection. Study overall: Unsorted whole blood bulk RNA was sequenced, with unpaired chains.

Molecules of cDNA were individually given unique molecular identifiers that were attached to them. TCRdb passed the 5' RACE reads through MiXCR, listing each CDR3 protein once. The table records 95,000 to 100,000 distinct CDR3 sequences, less than 15% of them present only once. V trimming: 6 bases; J trimming: 2 bases; junction bases outside the gene matches: 4. Germline-derived CDR1 and CDR2 are SQVTM and ANQGSEA. CDR3 size: 12 residues. Findings and limits, study-wide: VDJdb matching favored anti-spike CD8 responses, missing private and CD4 specificities.

The source is an adult who was a healthcare worker with PCR-confirmed SARS-CoV-2 infection or an uninfected control (not recorded which). The sample comprised whole blood. J is TRBJ2-7 and V is TRBV29-1, with 7 bases fitting TRBD1. CDR3 coding DNA: TGCAGCGTCCGGGACAGTACCTACGAGCAGTACTTC. Residues: CSVRDSTYEQYF.